This TCR beta chain was found in a study of memory CD4+ T cells and cytomegalovirus serostatus. Across the whole study: Healthy Belgian adult donors included nine or ten CMV-positive and 20 to 30 CMV-negative people.

Single viable CD3+CD4+CD8-CD45RO+ cells were sorted as the memory CD4+ T cells. Original handling: After removing out-of-frame reads, under 2.5 million distinct TCRbeta sequences remained. Sequencing used immunoSEQ multiplex PCR; TCRdb keeps in-frame clones, though not all of them. That table gives V, J and clone size, and the DNA gave D and trimming. Here the sample spans about 58,000 clones, approximately 77% being singletons. The CDR3 has 17 residues. From germline, CDR1 is SGHVS and CDR2 FQNEAQ. With 1 base removed from V and 2 bases from J, the gap between germline ends came to 14 bases. This receptor was identified in an adult in good health and CMV-seronegative. Some clones in this sample may be carry-over from other donors' samples. Material: memory CD4+ T cells from blood. The chain carries TRBV7-8 and TRBJ2-2; D tentatively fits TRBD1 or TRBD2 (5 bases each). The chain's CDR3 is CASSLGAGTSNTGELFF. CDR3 sequence (DNA): TGTGCCAGCAGCTTAGGGGCCGGGACCTCAAACACCGGGGAGCTGTTTTTT.